The 14 T cell receptor beta chains in this list originate from one sample, sequenced in a study of blood T cell repertoires in COVID-19. Only in-frame clones appear in the TCRdb table, and some are missing; sequencing was by immunoSEQ multiplex PCR. Among more than 200,000 clones listed, 70% to 85% were seen once. The sample was peripheral blood. The origin of the receptors is a middle-aged woman with active or convalescent COVID-19.

This clone was picked up one time. The rearrangement links TRBV12-3 or TRBV12-4 to TRBJ2-7; TRBD1 aligns across 8 bases. The CDR3 has 12 amino acids. Trimming removed 5 bases from V and 3 bases from J; junction bases left unmatched: 0. The CDR3 reads CASSTGGYEQYV. The CDR3 bases are TGTGCCAGCAGTACAGGGGGCTACGAGCAGTACGTC.

V gene TRBV5-1 combines with J gene TRBJ1-6; TRBD1 is a possible D gene (5 bases). The CDR3 has 14 residues. Trimming shortened V by 2 bases and J by 7 bases, and 10 bases separated the two germline ends. Germline CDR1 reads SGHRS; CDR2 reads YFSETQ. CDR3 residues: CASSLGRVNSPLHF. CDR3 nucleotide sequence: TGCGCCAGCAGCTTAGGCAGGGTAAATTCACCCCTCCACTTT.

This clone was counted once. The CDR3 nucleotides are TGTGCCAGCAGCGGACAGGGGACACCTAACTATGGCTACACCTTC. It specifies CASSGQGTPNYGYTF. The chain has TRBV7-9 and TRBJ1-2; 9 bases line up with TRBD1. The ends lost 5 bases at V and 0 bases at J; junction bases unmatched: 4. The CDR3 contains 15 residues. Germline V lookup: CDR1 SEHNR, CDR2 FQNEAQ (reference sequence).

This rearrangement joins TRBV9 to TRBJ2-3, with D possibly TRBD2 on 6 matching bases. Germline V gene lookup returns CDR1 SGDLS and CDR2 YYNGEE. Trimming took 1 base from V and 5 from J, leaving 14 bases between them. The CDR3 contains 15 residues. In DNA form, the CDR3 reads TGTGCCAGCAGCGTAACTGCGGGGTATAGAGATACGCAGTATTTT. This codes for CASSVTAGYRDTQYF. The full variable domain, with the rest looked up from reference TRBV9 and TRBJ2-3, is DSGVTQTPKHLITATGQRVTLRCSPRSGDLSVYWYQQSLDQGLQFLIQYYNGEERAKGNILERFSAQQFPDLHSELNLSSLELGDSALYFCASSVTAGYRDTQYFGPGTRLTVL.

This chain connects TRBV28 to TRBJ2-7; no clear D gene. Looked up from germline, CDR1 is MDHEN and CDR2 is SYDVKM. The length of the CDR3 is 11 residues. V lost 5 bases, J lost 0 bases, and 2 bases lay in between. CDR3 sequence reads: CASSRSYEQYF. The CDR3 DNA sequence: TGTGCCAGCAGTCGCTCCTACGAGCAGTACTTC. The full variable domain, with the rest looked up from reference TRBV28 and TRBJ2-7, is DVKVTQSSRYLVKRTGEKVFLECVQDMDHENMFWYRQDPGLGLRLIYFSYDVKMKEKGDIPEGYSVSREKKERFSLILESASTNQTSMYLCASSRSYEQYFGPGTRLTVT.

This clone appeared a single time. J is TRBJ1-5 and V is TRBV12-1; the table's D gene call, TRBD1, was not cross checked with the DNA. TRBV12-1 constitutes a pseudogene. The CDR3 is made up of 19 amino acids. CDR3 nucleotide sequence: TGTGCCAGCAGCGTCGTAAACGGGACAGCCGTTTATAGCAATCAGCCCCAGCATTTT. Protein product: CASSVVNGTAVYSNQPQHF.

The chain links TRBV6-1 to TRBJ2-6, with 9 bases lining up with TRBD1. V was clipped by 4 bases and J by 1 base; unmatched bases: 8. The CDR3 runs to 18 residues. The germline gives CDR1 MNHNS, CDR2 SASEGT. CDR3 amino acids: CASSVTGGRLSGANVLTF. The CDR3 coding sequence is TGTGCCAGCAGTGTAACAGGGGGCAGACTATCTGGGGCCAACGTCCTGACTTTC.

This clone was seen only a few times. V and J are TRBV9 and TRBJ2-2; possible D gene TRBD1, 6 bases. The CDR3 spans 14 residues. Deletions cut 2 bases from V and 7 bases from J, with 12 bases between. Per the germline V gene, CDR1 is SGDLS and CDR2 is YYNGEE. CDR3 DNA: TGTGCCAGCAGCGTCTGGGGGCAGAACGGGGAGCTGTTTTTT. This gives the protein CASSVWGQNGELFF.

The genes are TRBV6-5 and TRBJ1-5, with 7 bases lining up with TRBD1. J gave up 4 bases and V 6 bases, and 3 bases lay outside the gene matches. This CDR3 has 13 residues. CDR1 and CDR2 from the germline V gene are MNHEY and SVGAGI. The CDR3 loop reads CASRRQGNQPQHF. Written as DNA, the CDR3 is TGTGCCAGCAGAAGACAGGGAAATCAGCCCCAGCATTTT.

The chain joins TRBV12-5 to TRBJ2-5; TRBD1 matches 7 bases. Losses at the gene ends were 5 bases for V and 2 bases for J; bases not matched to a gene: 5. This CDR3 contains 14 residues. Germline V gene sequence: CDR1 LGHNT, CDR2 FRNRAP. CDR3 nucleotide sequence: TGTGCTAGTGGTCCGACAGGGCTACAAGAGACCCAGTACTTC. Amino acids: CASGPTGLQETQYF.

The V gene is TRBV19, the J gene TRBJ1-6, with 8 bases matching TRBD1. Germline CDR1 reads LNHDA; CDR2 reads SQIVND (reference sequence). This CDR3 region has 15 residues. Trimming at V came to 3 bases and at J to 7 bases, leaving 5 bases not matched to a gene. The CDR3 sequence is CASSIDRGMNSPLHF. As DNA, the CDR3 is TGTGCCAGTAGTATTGACAGGGGAATGAATTCACCCCTCCACTTT.

This clone has a handful of counts. The gene calls are TRBV27 and TRBJ2-2; D gene uncertain. Germline V gives CDR1 MNHEY, CDR2 SMNVEV (reference sequence). There are 16 residues in the CDR3. The V end lost 2 bases, the J end lost 4 bases, and 14 bases lay between the germline ends. Written as DNA, the CDR3 is TGTGCCAGCAGTTTAGTACCCCTCGCTAGCACCGGGGAGCTGTTTTTT. Amino acids: CASSLVPLASTGELFF.

This clone has more than one count but fewer than ten. The rearrangement joins TRBV4-1 to TRBJ1-3; no clear D. Per germline, CDR1 MGHRA and CDR2 YSYEKL. Trimming pared 5 bases from V and 0 bases from J, leaving 5 bases between. The CDR3 is 13 residues long. CDR3 coding DNA: TGCGCCAGCAGCTACAACTCTGGAAACACCATATATTTT. Amino acids: CASSYNSGNTIYF.

The V and J genes are TRBV30 and TRBJ1-5, with D hard to call. The germline CDR1 and CDR2 sequences are GTSNPN and SVGIG (reference sequence). CDR3 size: 16 residues. Trimming took 3 bases from V and 0 from J, leaving 15 bases between them. The CDR3 DNA reads as TGTGCCTGGAGCGTCCCGGGGAGATATAGCAATCAGCCCCAGCATTTT. Its translation: CAWSVPGRYSNQPQHF.